The 8 T cell receptor beta chains listed next were all sequenced from one sample in a study of PD-L1 blockade in urothelial cancer. Here immunoSEQ multiplex PCR was the method, and the copy in TCRdb shows in-frame clones only, minus some. The table records about 52,000 clones, under 90% of them present only once. Sequences were derived from PBMCs, sampled around atezolizumab (anti-PD-L1) treatment. The receptors come from a man aged 35-49 years with urothelial cancer.

The chain uses TRBV29-1 and TRBJ2-3, with D hard to call. Trimming took 2 bases from V and 8 from J, leaving 14 bases between them. CDR1 is SQVTM, CDR2 ANQGSEA, per germline. The CDR3 runs 13 residues. The CDR3, as DNA: TGCAGCGTTGAACCCTCTTCGGTGCTTACGCAGTATTTT. This encodes CSVEPSSVLTQYF.

V gene TRBV5-1 combines with J gene TRBJ1-1, with D uncertain. Germline assignment: CDR1 SGHRS and CDR2 YFSETQ. Trimming removed 4 bases at V and 1 base at J, with 14 bases between. The CDR3 loop spans 15 amino acids. CDR3 DNA sequence: TGCGCCAGCAGCACGGACTTGACGGGGAACACTGAAGCTTTCTTT. This gives the protein CASSTDLTGNTEAFF.

This chain connects TRBV10-1 to TRBJ2-3; 7 bases match TRBD2. V shed 8 bases and J 4 bases; nucleotides not matched to a gene: 9. The CDR3 totals 14 residues. The germline V gene has CDR1 WNHNN and CDR2 SYGVQD (reference sequence). The CDR3 DNA sequence: TGCGCCAGCGGGAGCGGGGCGAGACCAGATACGCAGTATTTT. It is translated as CASGSGARPDTQYF.

This chain's CDR3 is CATSRDRTGRGEQYF. CDR3 bases: TGTGCCACCAGCAGAGATCGGACAGGGCGGGGCGAGCAGTACTTC. V is TRBV15 and J is TRBJ2-7; 8 nucleotides align to TRBD1. This CDR3 spans 15 amino acids. The V gene's germline CDR1 is LNHNV and CDR2 YYDKDF (reference sequence). V dropped 0 bases and J dropped 6; count of bases not matched to a gene: 7.

DNA of the CDR3: TGTGCCAGCAGCTTTTCAGGCGACACTGAAGCTTTCTTT. This sequence encodes CASSFSGDTEAFF. The gene calls are TRBV7-3 and TRBJ1-1; no clear D gene. The CDR3 has 13 amino acids. Trimming left V 3 bases short and J 3 bases short, with 8 bases between. Looked up from germline, CDR1 is SGHTA and CDR2 is FQGTGA.

This clone is a singleton in its sample. The chain joins TRBV30 to TRBJ1-6, with D unclear. Trimming took 2 bases from V and 4 from J, leaving 9 bases between them. The CDR3 has 14 residues. Germline V gene sequence: CDR1 GTSNPN, CDR2 SVGIG (reference sequence). The CDR3 DNA follows: TGTGCCTGGAGTCCCCGTCTTTATAATTCACCCCTCCACTTT. As protein: CAWSPRLYNSPLHF. The complete variable domain, with remaining parts taken from reference TRBV30 and TRBJ1-6, reads SQTIHQWPATLVQPVGSPLSLECTVEGTSNPNLYWYRQAAGRGLQLLFYSVGIGQISSEVPQNLSASRPQDRQFILSSKKLLLSDSGFYLCAWSPRLYNSPLHFGNGTRLTVT.

V gene TRBV30 combines with J gene TRBJ1-2; 11 bases are a match to TRBD1. The germline V gene has CDR1 GTSNPN and CDR2 SVGIG (reference sequence). The CDR3 extends over 14 amino acids. With V trimmed by 4 bases and J by 7 bases, 8 bases remained unmatched. CDR3 sequence: CAWTPRTGGGGYTF. The CDR3 DNA reads as TGTGCCTGGACCCCCCGGACAGGGGGCGGTGGCTACACCTTC.

The rearrangement uses TRBV7-9 and TRBJ1-4; 7 bases are a match to TRBD1. The CDR3 contains 15 residues. CDR1 SEHNR and CDR2 FQNEAQ come from the germline V gene (reference sequence). V lost 5 bases to trimming and J lost 10 bases; unmatched junction nucleotides: 13. The CDR3 DNA reads as TGTGCCAGCAGCCTTCAGACAGGGTCGCCGCTAAAACTGTTTTTT. Its protein product is CASSLQTGSPLKLFF.